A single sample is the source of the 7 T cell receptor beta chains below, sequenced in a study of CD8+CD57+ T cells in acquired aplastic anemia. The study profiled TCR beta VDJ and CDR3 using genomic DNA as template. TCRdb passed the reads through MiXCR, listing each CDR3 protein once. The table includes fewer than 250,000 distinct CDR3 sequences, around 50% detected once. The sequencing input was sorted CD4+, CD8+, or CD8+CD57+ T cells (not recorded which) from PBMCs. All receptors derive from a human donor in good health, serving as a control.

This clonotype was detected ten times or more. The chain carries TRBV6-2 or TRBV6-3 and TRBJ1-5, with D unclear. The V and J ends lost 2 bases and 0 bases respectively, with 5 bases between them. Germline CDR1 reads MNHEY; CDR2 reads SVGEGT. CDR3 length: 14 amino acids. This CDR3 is CASSYLNSNQPQHF. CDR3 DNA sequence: TGTGCCAGCAGTTACCTTAATAGCAATCAGCCCCAGCATTTT.

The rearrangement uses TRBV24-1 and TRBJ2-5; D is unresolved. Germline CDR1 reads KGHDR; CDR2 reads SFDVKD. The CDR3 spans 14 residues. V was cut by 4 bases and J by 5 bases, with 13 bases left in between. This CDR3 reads CATSERNRQETQYF. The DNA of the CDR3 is TGTGCCACCAGTGAACGGAATAGGCAGGAGACCCAGTACTTC.

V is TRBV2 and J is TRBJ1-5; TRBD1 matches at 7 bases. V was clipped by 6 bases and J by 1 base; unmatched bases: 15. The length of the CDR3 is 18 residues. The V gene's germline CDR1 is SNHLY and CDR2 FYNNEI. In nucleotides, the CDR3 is TGTGCCAGCAGGGGGATAACCACAGGGGAAAGGAGCAATCAGCCCCAGCATTTT. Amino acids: CASRGITTGERSNQPQHF.

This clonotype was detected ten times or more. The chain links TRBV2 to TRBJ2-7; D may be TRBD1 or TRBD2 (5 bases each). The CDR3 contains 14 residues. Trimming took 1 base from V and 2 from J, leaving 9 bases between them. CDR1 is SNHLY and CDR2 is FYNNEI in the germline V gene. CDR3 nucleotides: TGTGCCAGCAGTGAAGAGATGGGGGCCTACGAGCAGTACTTC. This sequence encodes CASSEEMGAYEQYF.

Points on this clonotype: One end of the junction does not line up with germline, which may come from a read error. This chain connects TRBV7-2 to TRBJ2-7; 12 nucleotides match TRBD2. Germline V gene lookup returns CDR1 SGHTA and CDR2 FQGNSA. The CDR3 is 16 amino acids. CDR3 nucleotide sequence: TGTGCCGGCAGCTTAGCACTAGCGGGGGGCGTCACTGAGCAGTACTTC. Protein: CAGSLALAGGVTEQYF.

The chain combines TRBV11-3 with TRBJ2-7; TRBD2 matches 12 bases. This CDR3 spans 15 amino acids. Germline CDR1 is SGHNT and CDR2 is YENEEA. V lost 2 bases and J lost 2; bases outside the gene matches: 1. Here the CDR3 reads CASSLRTSGAYEQYF. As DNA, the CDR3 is TGTGCCAGCAGCTTAAGGACTAGCGGGGCCTACGAGCAGTACTTC.

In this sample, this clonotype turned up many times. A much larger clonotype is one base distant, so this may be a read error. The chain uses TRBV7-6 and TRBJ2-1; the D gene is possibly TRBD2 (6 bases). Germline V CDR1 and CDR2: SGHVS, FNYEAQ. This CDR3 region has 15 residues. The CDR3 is CASSLGRDPYNERFF. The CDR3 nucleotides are TGTGCCAGCAGCTTAGGGCGGGACCCCTACAATGAGCGGTTCTTC.